This TCR beta chain was retrieved from a study of PD-1 blockade in classical Hodgkin lymphoma (dated by TCRdb to between 2020 and 2021). The study in broad terms: Nivolumab dosing was 3 mg/kg intravenously every 2 weeks, continuing until either disease progression or unacceptable toxicity. The study used TCR beta sequencing and CyTOF to define a peripheral blood immune signature of response to PD-1 blockade in classical Hodgkin lymphoma.

Of note for this clone: Its specific antigen is unknown. No much larger clone exists at a distance of one base, and base qualities are not known.

Broad study findings and their caveats: Patients starting nivolumab less than 1 year after ASCT had lower diversity and were excluded from later analyses to avoid confounding by immune reconstitution. By C4D1, a significant rise was seen in CD4+ TCR diversity but not in CD8+ TCR diversity (p=0.0027 vs p=0.16), and the rise was most apparent among complete responders (p=0.02). Baseline TCR diversity was reported to be lower in newly diagnosed patients than in healthy donors, and even lower in relapsed/refractory patients. Baseline diversity similar to that of newly diagnosed patients was observed in trial patients achieving complete response, whereas significantly lower diversity was observed in partial responders and progressors. The study was limited to a single clinical trial cohort, and causes of repertoire differences, possibly disease activity or prior therapy, remained undefined.

The sample's time point, from its label and the paper: cycle 1 day 1 (C1D1), immediately before nivolumab initiation. Every trial patient had relapsed after autologous stem cell transplantation, and cohorts A, B and C differed in prior brentuximab vedotin exposure. The trial cohort was composed of approximately 56 patients with relapsed/refractory classical Hodgkin lymphoma, for whom complete response, partial response or progressive disease was recorded as best overall response. In the multi-cohort phase II CheckMate 205 trial, trial patients received single-agent nivolumab. An independent review committee assessed best overall response by applying the 2007 International Working Group response criteria. Trial PBMCs were collected immediately before nivolumab initiation (C1D1) and during therapy at cycle 2 day 1 and cycle 4 day 1. Peripheral blood was collected in 8 mL Vacutainer Cell Preparation Tubes, from which PBMCs were isolated by centrifugation and then cryopreserved.

Genomic DNA was extracted with the Qiagen DNeasy kit from unsorted PBMCs and from negatively selected CD4+ and CD8+ fractions. Using primers that anneal to V and J segments, immunoSEQ multiplex PCR amplified the TCR beta CDR3 regions. A synthetic immune receptor repertoire was used to minimize amplification bias, and remaining bias was computationally removed after sequencing. The authors' pipeline ran thus. Repertoire diversity was quantified as the Shannon entropy index using custom Python scripts. Unsorted, CD4+ and CD8+ repertoires were analyzed separately, except in combined analyses where CD4+ and CD8+ sequences were merged in silico. Clonal expansion was defined as a frequency increase of at least 2-fold after treatment compared with C1D1, and clones undetected at baseline were assigned a pseudocount of 0.5. Singleton clones were defined as clones with 0 or 1 copy at C1D1, and non-singleton clones were defined as clones with 2 or more copies. By matching protein sequences in sorted samples from the same patient, clones expanded in unsorted samples were annotated as CD4+, CD8+ or unknown. Wilcoxon tests on paired samples were used to test changes in diversity from C1D1 to C4D1. This immuneACCESS table, as held by TCRdb, lists in-frame sequences with V and J called but not all clones. Of the missing ones, under half trace to an unresolved V gene in checked studies; the others have no known cause. D and trimming come from the DNA, and the V and J calls and clone size come from that table. This sample holds tens of thousands of clones; roughly 80% were observed only once. The ten largest clonotypes hold approximately 15% of the sample.

The sequencing here drew on peripheral blood mononuclear cells (PBMCs), taken at baseline. The sequence was obtained from a human donor with classical Hodgkin lymphoma.

Here the CDR3 is given as CARSLQTGPGPGRYGYTF. The nucleotide sequence is TGTGCCAGAAGCTTGCAGACAGGACCGGGTCCCGGGCGTTATGGCTACACCTTC. The chain couples TRBV5-3 to TRBJ1-2; the best D guess is TRBD1, with 6 bases matching. TRBV5-3 is an ORF for which the function is uncertain. The V and J ends are trimmed by 1 base and 5 bases, leaving 24 bases between them. The CDR3 runs 18 amino acids, cysteine and phenylalanine included. Just the 54-base CDR3 DNA is kept, in frame starting at base 1.